The clone carrying this T cell receptor beta chain has just a few counts. The data are from a study of T-cell memory formation after mild COVID-19. After 5'RACE with constant-segment primers, TCR alpha and TCR beta cDNA libraries carrying sample barcodes and UMIs were obtained. TCRdb used MiXCR to reprocess the 5' RACE reads, holding one entry per CDR3 protein. This table holds 250,000 to 350,000 distinct CDR3 sequences, approximately 15% found once. The receptor was derived from a young man who had mild COVID-19 (a few samples of this study predate the infection). Cell type and time point are not known. The sequenced sample was PBMCs or a T cell subset sorted from them (not recorded which).

CDR3 sequence (DNA): TGTGCCAGCAGTTACTCGACCCAGGGGGCCTCCGGGGAGCTGTTTTTT. Protein sequence: CASSYSTQGASGELFF. J is TRBJ2-2 and V is TRBV6-5, with 8 bases fitting TRBD1. The junction had 6 bases not matched to a gene; V was cut back by 0 bases and J by 6 bases. The CDR3 runs to 16 residues. Looked up from germline, CDR1 is MNHEY and CDR2 is SVGAGI.